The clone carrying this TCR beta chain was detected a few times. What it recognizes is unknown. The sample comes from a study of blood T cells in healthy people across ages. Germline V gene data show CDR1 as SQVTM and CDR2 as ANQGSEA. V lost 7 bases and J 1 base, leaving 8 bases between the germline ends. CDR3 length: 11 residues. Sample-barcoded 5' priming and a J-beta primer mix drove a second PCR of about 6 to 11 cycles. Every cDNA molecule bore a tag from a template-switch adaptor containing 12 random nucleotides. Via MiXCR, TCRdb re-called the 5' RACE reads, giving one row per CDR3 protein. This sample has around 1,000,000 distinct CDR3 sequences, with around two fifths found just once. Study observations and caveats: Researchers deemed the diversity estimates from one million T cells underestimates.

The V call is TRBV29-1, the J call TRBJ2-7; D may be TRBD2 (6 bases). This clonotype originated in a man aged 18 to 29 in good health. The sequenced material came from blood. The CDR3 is CSGDLSYEQYF. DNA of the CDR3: TGCAGCGGGGACTTGTCCTACGAGCAGTACTTC.